A few counts support the clone carrying this T cell receptor (beta chain). This entry comes from a study of blood T cell repertoires in COVID-19. Across the study: There were acute and convalescent COVID-19 samples, and they came from the United States, Italy and Spain. In each case, the material was cDNA or gDNA derived from T cells, B-cell-depleted T cells, or PBMCs.

Trimming shortened V by 0 bases and J by 4 bases, and 8 bases separated the two germline ends. Germline CDR1 is KGHDR and CDR2 is SFDVKD. CDR3 size: 14 residues. In the study's own analysis: By means of reference gene primer amplification, nucleated cell counts were estimated. Using immunoSEQ multiplex PCR, the repertoire was profiled, and TCRdb retains in-frame clones only, with some absent. The DNA was the basis for D and trimming; V, J and clone size are from that table. In the table there are roughly 80,000 clones, about four fifths of which are singletons. This receptor was obtained from a man between 45 and 60 years old with acute or convalescent COVID-19. This chain connects TRBV24-1 to TRBJ1-2, with D maybe TRBD1 (5 bases). Sequencing was done on a sample of peripheral blood. CDR3: CATSDLTGGYGYTF. The CDR3 DNA follows: TGTGCCACCAGTGATTTGACCGGGGGCTATGGCTACACCTTC.